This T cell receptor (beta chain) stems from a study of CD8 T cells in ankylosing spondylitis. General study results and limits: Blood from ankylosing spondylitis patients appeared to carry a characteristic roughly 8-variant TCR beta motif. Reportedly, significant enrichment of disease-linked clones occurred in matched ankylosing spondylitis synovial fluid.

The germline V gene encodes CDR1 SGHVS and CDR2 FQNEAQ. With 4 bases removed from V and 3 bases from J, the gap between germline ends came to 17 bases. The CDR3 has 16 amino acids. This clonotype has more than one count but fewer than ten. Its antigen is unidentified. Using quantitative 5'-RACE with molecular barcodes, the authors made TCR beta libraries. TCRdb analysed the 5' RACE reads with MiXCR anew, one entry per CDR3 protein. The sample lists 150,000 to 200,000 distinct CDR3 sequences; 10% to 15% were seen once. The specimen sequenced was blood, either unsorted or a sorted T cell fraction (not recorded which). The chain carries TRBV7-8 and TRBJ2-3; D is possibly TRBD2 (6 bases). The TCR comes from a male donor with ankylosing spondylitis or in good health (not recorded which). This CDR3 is CASSWGTSGVTDTQYF. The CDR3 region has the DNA TGTGCCAGCAGCTGGGGGACTTCGGGGGTAACAGATACGCAGTATTTT.